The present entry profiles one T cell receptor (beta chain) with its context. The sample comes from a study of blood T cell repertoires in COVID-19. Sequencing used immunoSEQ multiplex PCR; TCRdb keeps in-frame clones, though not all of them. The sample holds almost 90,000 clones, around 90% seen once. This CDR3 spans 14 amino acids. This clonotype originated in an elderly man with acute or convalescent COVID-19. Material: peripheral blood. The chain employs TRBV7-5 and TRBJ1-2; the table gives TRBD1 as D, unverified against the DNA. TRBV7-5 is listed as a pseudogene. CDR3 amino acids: CARNSPTALYGYTF. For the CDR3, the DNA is TGTGCCAGAAATTCACCGACAGCTCTCTATGGCTACACCTTC.